A single sample gave rise to the 32 T cell receptor beta chains below, sequenced in a study of tumor-infiltrating lymphocytes in primary liver carcinoma. Total RNA amounting to around 530 ng was the source from which TCR beta cDNA was made with a constant-region primer. Construction of TCR beta libraries relied on three successive nested multiplex PCR rounds employing slightly modified ARM-PCR. With TRBV1-TRBV30 forward primers and a C-beta reverse primer, the first two PCR rounds were run for 9 to 10 cycles each. MiXCR was run by TCRdb on the multiplex PCR reads, yielding one entry per CDR3 protein. This table has more than 70,000 distinct CDR3 sequences, around 70% appearing once. It was from around 20-30 mg of unsorted bulk tissue that RNA and DNA were co-extracted. The sequencing input was liver tumor tissue from sampling region 1. Specified subset: tumor region T1, superior pole. The receptors stem from a man aged 40-50 years with primary liver carcinoma and hepatitis B virus infection.

This clonotype was seen just once. Compared with germline, one end of the junction differs, possibly owing to a read error. The rearrangement joins TRBV19 to TRBJ2-7; 7 bases agree with TRBD2. CDR3 length: 14 amino acids. CDR1 LNHDA and CDR2 SQIVND come from the germline V gene (reference sequence). CDR3 nucleotide sequence: TGTGCCAGTAGTATTGGGGGAGGGACCTACAAGCAGTACTTC. Its translation is CASSIGGGTYKQYF.

The count of this clonotype is one. A read error may account for a junction end that differs from germline. The genes are TRBV28 and TRBJ2-7; 7 bases agree with TRBD2. Per germline, CDR1 MDHEN and CDR2 SYDVKM. This CDR3 contains 13 residues. The CDR3 here is CGSNGGGSYEQYF. Here the CDR3 DNA reads TGTGGCAGCAACGGTGGCGGGAGTTACGAGCAGTATTTC.

Only a few counts were recorded for this clonotype. The chain is built from TRBV28 and TRBJ2-3; D assignment may be TRBD1 or TRBD2 (5 bases each). The V end was cut by 7 bases, the J end by 2 bases, with 19 bases between. The CDR3 covers 16 residues. Germline V CDR1 and CDR2: MDHEN, SYDVKM. CDR3 region: CASNSEGHLYTDTQYF. Written as DNA, the CDR3 is TGTGCCAGCAATTCTGAGGGGCATCTTTACACAGATACGCAGTATTTT.

This clonotype was detected ten times or more. V gene TRBV29-1 combines with J gene TRBJ2-1, with 10 nucleotides matching TRBD2. V trimming: 4 bases; J trimming: 6 bases; junction bases outside the gene matches: 0. CDR1 is SQVTM, CDR2 ANQGSEA, per germline. The CDR3 is 12 residues long. This CDR3 reads CSVASGSNEQFF. In DNA, the CDR3 is TGCAGCGTTGCTAGCGGGAGCAATGAGCAGTTCTTC.

This chain connects TRBV19 to TRBJ2-1, with 8 positions matching TRBD2. The CDR3 runs 15 residues. V shed 5 bases, J shed 0 bases, and the junction held 3 bases outside the gene matches. Germline values: CDR1 LNHDA, CDR2 SQIVND (reference sequence). CDR3 in amino acids: CASSVGTSSYNEQFF. The CDR3 DNA follows: TGTGCCAGTAGTGTGGGGACTAGCTCCTACAATGAGCAGTTCTTC.

Details on this clonotype: The conserved closing phenylalanine or tryptophan is absent in this CDR3, likely reflecting a read error. The chain couples TRBV14 to TRBJ2-2; TRBD1 aligns across 8 bases. Germline CDR1 is SGHDN and CDR2 is FVKESK. This CDR3 has 13 amino acids. The CDR3 DNA follows: TGTGCCAGCGCGACGACAGGGGCCGGTGAGCTGTTTTAT. Translation: CASATTGAGELFY.

The table lists this clonotype with a few counts. A much more abundant neighbour one base away suggests this may be a read error. The rearrangement uses TRBV5-1 and TRBJ2-3; D is perhaps TRBD1 (5 bases). This CDR3 contains 14 residues. V lost 4 bases to trimming and J lost 6 bases, with 15 bases between them. Germline CDR1 reads SGHRS; CDR2 reads YFSETQ. This CDR3 reads CASSRAGPTDTQYF. The CDR3 coding sequence is TGCGCCAGCAGCCGGGCAGGGCCCACGGATACGCAGTATTTT.

The V gene is TRBV20-1, the J gene TRBJ2-5; TRBD2 matches 10 bases. V dropped 4 bases and J dropped 1; count of bases not matched to a gene: 9. This CDR3 is 16 amino acids long. Germline loops: CDR1 DFQATT, CDR2 SNEGSKA (reference sequence). The CDR3 nucleotides read TGCAGTGCTACCAGCGGGAGGGCGGGGTTCCAAGAGACCCAGTACTTC. It translates to CSATSGRAGFQETQYF.

This clonotype has a count of ten or more. V is TRBV29-1 and J is TRBJ2-1, with 7 nucleotides matching TRBD2. The CDR3 has 16 amino acids. Germline loops: CDR1 SQVTM, CDR2 ANQGSEA. The V and J ends lost 1 base and 3 bases, in that order; junction bases with no gene match: 9. CDR3: CSVEGGGASGYNEQFF. CDR3 bases: TGCAGCGTTGAAGGGGGCGGGGCTAGCGGCTACAATGAGCAGTTCTTC.

As concerns this clonotype: Lacking the conserved final phenylalanine or tryptophan, this CDR3 likely reflects a read error. This sequence joins TRBV7-8 and TRBJ2-2; D call uncertain. Looked up from germline, CDR1 is SGHVS and CDR2 is FQNEAQ. There are 14 residues in the CDR3. V was cut by 3 bases and J by 7 bases, with 12 bases left in between. CDR3 region: CASSLSGQNGELFY. In nucleotides, the CDR3 is TGTGCCAGCAGCTTGTCCGGCCAAAACGGGGAGCTGTTTTAT.

This clonotype was seen a handful of times. A read error may be the cause here, since a much bigger clone is one base away. This rearrangement joins TRBV12-3 or TRBV12-4 to TRBJ1-5, with D possibly TRBD1 on 6 matching bases. This CDR3 contains 13 residues. CDR3 nucleotide sequence: TGTGCCAGCAGTCCGCCGGGGGCTCAGTCCCAGCATTTT. As protein: CASSPPGAQSQHF.

This clonotype was observed a few times. J is TRBJ2-1 and V is TRBV7-3; maybe TRBD2 (5 bases). There are 15 residues in the CDR3. Between the trimmed V and J ends, which lost 1 base and 4 bases, there was a span of 11 bases. Germline CDR1 SGHTA, CDR2 FQGTGA. The CDR3 DNA reads as TGTGCCAGCAGCTTAATTGCGGGCCCATACAATGAGCAGTTCTTC. As protein: CASSLIAGPYNEQFF.

To note about this clonotype: The germline gene is not matched at one end of the junction; a read error may be the cause. Written as DNA, the CDR3 is TGTGCCAGCACCCGAGGGGCAGACCGCACAGATACGCAATATTTT. Translated: CASTRGADRTDTQYF. The rearrangement joins TRBV5-5 to TRBJ2-3, with D perhaps being TRBD1 or TRBD2 (5 bases each). CDR3 size: 15 residues. CDR1 SGHKS and CDR2 YYEKEE come from the germline V gene (reference sequence).

This clonotype was counted a single time. Possible read error: a much larger clone is one base away. This chain links TRBV5-1 with TRBJ2-1; D possibly uses TRBD1 or TRBD2 (6 bases each). The CDR3 covers 16 residues. CDR1 is SGHRS, CDR2 YFSETQ, per germline. Trimming removed 0 bases at V and 6 bases at J, with 16 bases between. In DNA form, the CDR3 reads TGCGCCAGCAGCTTGGTATCGGGATGGGGGGCCAATGAGCAGTTCTTC. Protein product: CASSLVSGWGANEQFF.

About this clonotype itself: A much larger clone differs from this one at a single base, so this may be a read error. The gene calls are TRBV5-1 and TRBJ2-3; TRBD2 agrees at 10 bases. V shed 6 bases and J 2 bases; nucleotides not matched to a gene: 12. The CDR3 covers 17 residues. Per germline, CDR1 SGHRS and CDR2 YFSETQ. CDR3 protein: CASNDIPGTSATDTQYF. The CDR3 coding sequence is TGCGCCAGCAACGATATCCCCGGGACTAGCGCCACAGATACGCAGTATTTT.

This clonotype has a count of ten or more. The CDR3 DNA reads TGTGCCAGCAGCTTAAGGAGCGCGGAAAAACTGTTTTTT. The encoded protein is CASSLRSAEKLFF. This rearrangement joins TRBV13 to TRBJ1-4; D not resolved. CDR1 PRHDT and CDR2 FYEKMQ come from the germline V gene (reference sequence). The V gene lost 2 bases and the J gene lost 8 bases, with 9 bases spanning the gap. The CDR3 sequence is 13 residues long.

The chain links TRBV11-2 to TRBJ2-7, with D unresolved. The CDR3 has 15 residues. CDR1 is SGHAT, CDR2 FQNNGV, per germline. The germline V and J ends were trimmed by 5 bases and 4 bases, with 18 bases remaining between them. CDR3 bases: TGTGCCAGCAGCCTGTCTATGGGAATATCATACGAGCAGTACTTC. Translating it yields CASSLSMGISYEQYF. The full variable domain, with the rest looked up from reference TRBV11-2 and TRBJ2-7, is EAGVAQSPRYKIIEKRQSVAFWCNPISGHATLYWYQQILGQGPKLLIQFQNNGVVDDSQLPKDRFSAERLKGVDSTLKIQPAKLEDSAVYLCASSLSMGISYEQYFGPGTRLTVT.

Comment on this clonotype: A much bigger clone sits one base away, suggesting this may be a read error. The chain links TRBV9 to TRBJ1-4, with 7 bases that match TRBD1. Germline V CDR1 and CDR2: SGDLS, YYNGEE. The CDR3 loop spans 15 amino acids. V trimming: 4 bases; J trimming: 5 bases; junction bases outside the gene matches: 8. CDR3 loop: CASSPTGQTNEKLFF. The CDR3 nucleotides read TGTGCCAGCAGCCCAACGGGACAGACAAATGAAAAACTGTTTTTT.

For this clonotype: One end of the junction does not line up with germline, which may come from a read error. The chain links TRBV29-1 to TRBJ2-2; D gene unclear. CDR1 and CDR2 from the germline V gene are SQVTM and ANQGSEA. The CDR3 length is 12 residues. CDR3 nucleotides: TGCAGCCTTGAAGTGGTAGCCGGGGAGCTGTTTTTT. Amino acid sequence: CSLEVVAGELFF.

With regard to this clonotype: Its ends do not fully match the called genes, so a read error is possible. V and J are TRBV11-2 and TRBJ2-5; D might be TRBD1 (5 bases). The CDR3 consists of 15 residues. Germline V gene lookup returns CDR1 SGHAT and CDR2 FQNNGV. CDR3 sequence: CASSLGRTGLETQYF. The CDR3 nucleotides are TGTGCCAGTAGCTTAGGGCGTACAGGATTAGAGACCCAGTACTTC.

This clonotype was counted ten times or more. The chain joins TRBV2 to TRBJ1-6; possible D gene TRBD1, 6 bases. The V and J ends lost 7 bases and 7 bases respectively, with 17 bases between them. Per the germline V gene, CDR1 is SNHLY and CDR2 is FYNNEI. CDR3 length: 15 amino acids. For the CDR3, the DNA is TGTGCCAGCATCAGAGAGGGGGGTCGGAATTCACCCCTCCACTTT. This sequence encodes CASIREGGRNSPLHF.

V and J are TRBV29-1 and TRBJ2-3; 7 bases agree with TRBD2. The germline gives CDR1 SQVTM, CDR2 ANQGSEA. V shed 4 bases, J shed 3 bases, and the junction held 10 bases outside the gene matches. The CDR3 runs to 15 residues. In DNA form, the CDR3 reads TGCAGCGTTGTAATTATCGGGACTAATACAGATACGCAGTATTTT. It codes for CSVVIIGTNTDTQYF.

In its sample, this clonotype was seen a few times. A much bigger clone sits one base away, suggesting this may be a read error. The rearrangement uses TRBV28 and TRBJ2-7; no firm D call. The V end lost 3 bases, the J end lost 3 bases, and 9 bases lay between the germline ends. CDR3 length: 13 residues. Looked up from germline, CDR1 is MDHEN and CDR2 is SYDVKM. CDR3 sequence reads: CASSFDHNYEQYF. The CDR3 DNA reads as TGTGCCAGCAGTTTCGACCACAACTACGAGCAGTACTTC.

As concerns this clonotype: A read error may account for a junction end that differs from germline. The chain is built from TRBV11-3 and TRBJ2-3; D may match TRBD1 or TRBD2 (5 bases each). The CDR3 runs 14 residues. CDR1 is SGHNT and CDR2 is YENEEA in the germline V gene. The CDR3 DNA follows: TGTGCCAGCGGCTTAGACCCCGGGGCGGATACGCAGTTTTTT. It is translated as CASGLDPGADTQFF.

Notes on this clonotype: A read error may produce the germline difference seen at one junction end. V is TRBV12-3 or TRBV12-4 and J is TRBJ2-7, with D unresolved. The CDR3 contains 13 residues. CDR3 in DNA: TGTGCCAGCACCCGACGGAAGTACTACGAGCACTACTTC. It specifies CASTRRKYYEHYF.

This clonotype was picked up many times. The genes are TRBV25-1 and TRBJ2-7; TRBD2 aligns across 8 bases. From germline, CDR1 is MGHDK and CDR2 SYGVNS. V lost 6 bases, J lost 1 base, and 14 bases stayed unmatched. The CDR3 is 17 residues long. CDR3 loop: CASSDHPVAGGSYEQYF. The CDR3 DNA reads as TGTGCCAGCAGCGACCATCCCGTGGCGGGAGGTTCCTACGAGCAGTACTTC.

Of note for this clonotype: Germline and junction disagree at one end, which may indicate a read error. The chain couples TRBV4-1 to TRBJ1-2; TRBD1 aligns across 8 bases. This CDR3 has 18 residues. CDR1 is MGHRA and CDR2 is YSYEKL in the germline V gene. For the CDR3, the DNA is TGCGCCAGTAGCCAAGAACTAGATGGACAGGGAATTCTCCTTGGCTACACCTTC. The encoded protein is CASSQELDGQGILLGYTF.

This chain connects TRBV6-1 to TRBJ1-1, with D possibly being TRBD1 (5 bases). Germline V gene lookup returns CDR1 MNHNS and CDR2 SASEGT. The CDR3 has 17 amino acids. V lost 6 bases and J 5 bases, leaving 25 bases between the germline ends. The CDR3 is CASRDGHLGTSRTEAFF. CDR3 bases: TGTGCCAGCAGGGATGGACATTTGGGTACAAGTCGGACTGAAGCTTTCTTT.

As regards this clonotype: The junction and the germline gene differ at one end; a read error may be behind it. V is TRBV28 and J is TRBJ1-6, with D perhaps TRBD1 (6 bases). Germline V gives CDR1 MDHEN, CDR2 SYDVKM. The CDR3 contains 14 residues. The CDR3 bases are TGTGCCAGCAGTTTAAACAGGGATAATTCACCTCTCCTCTTT. Amino acid sequence: CASSLNRDNSPLLF.

Concerning this clonotype: Compared with germline, one end of the junction differs, possibly owing to a read error. The chain joins TRBV6-5 to TRBJ2-1; tentatively, D is TRBD1 (5 bases). This CDR3 region has 14 residues. Germline CDR1 reads MNHEY; CDR2 reads SVGAGI. CDR3 residues: CASSYKRTDNEQLF. DNA of the CDR3: TGTGCCAGCAGTTACAAACGGACGGACAATGAGCAGCTCTTC.

The chain combines TRBV7-9 with TRBJ2-7; 7 nucleotides align to TRBD1. This CDR3 is built from 12 residues. From germline, CDR1 is SEHNR and CDR2 FQNEAQ (reference sequence). The junction had 10 bases not matched to a gene; V was cut back by 5 bases and J by 12 bases. The chain's CDR3 is CASSRTGDERYF. The DNA for the CDR3 is TGTGCCAGCAGCCGGACAGGAGACGAGAGGTACTTC.

The table lists this clonotype with a count of one. One end of the junction fails to match germline, which may point to a read error. The gene calls are TRBV29-1 and TRBJ2-5; tentative D call: TRBD2 (6 bases). The V gene's germline CDR1 is SQVTM and CDR2 ANQGSEA. The CDR3 has 13 amino acids. The CDR3 bases are TGCATCGTTGGTAGGAGGGCCCCTGAGACCCAGTATTTC. Amino acids: CIVGRRAPETQYF.